What follows are 26 T cell receptor beta chains derived from one specimen sequenced in a study of T cell changes during pregnancy in multiple sclerosis. Libraries were prepared by immunoSEQ multiplex PCR; TCRdb keeps only in-frame clonotypes and omits some of them. Of some 74,000 clones listed, 85% to 95% are singletons. This sample comprised peripheral blood, obtained before pregnancy. Receptor source: a female donor with multiple sclerosis, enrolled in a pregnancy study.

V is TRBV7-9 and J is TRBJ1-2; D is unresolved. The CDR3 runs to 15 residues. The germline V gene encodes CDR1 SEHNR and CDR2 FQNEAQ (reference sequence). V was cut by 4 bases and J by 7 bases, with 19 bases left in between. The CDR3 sequence is CASSSVWTGGGGYTF. CDR3 bases: TGTGCCAGCAGCTCCGTGTGGACGGGAGGCGGTGGCTACACCTTC.

This rearrangement joins TRBV5-1 to TRBJ1-5; no definite D call. Per germline, CDR1 SGHRS and CDR2 YFSETQ. CDR3 size: 15 residues. The germline V and J ends were trimmed by 0 bases and 2 bases, with 9 bases remaining between them. CDR3 bases: TGCGCCAGCAGCTTGGGAGACAATGGCAATCAGCCCCAGCATTTT. Its protein product is CASSLGDNGNQPQHF. Full variable domain (missing parts from reference TRBV5-1 and TRBJ1-5): KAGVTQTPRYLIKTRGQQVTLSCSPISGHRSVSWYQQTPGQGLQFLFEYFSETQRNKGNFPGRFSGRQFSNSRSEMNVSTLELGDSALYLCASSLGDNGNQPQHFGDGTRLSIL.

The chain couples TRBV5-6 to TRBJ1-1; D not resolved. The CDR3 covers 14 residues. Germline CDR1 and CDR2: SGHDT and YYEEEE. Trimming removed 5 bases at V and 0 bases at J, with 11 bases between. The CDR3 coding sequence is TGTGCCAGCAGGGAAGAGGGCTTGAACACTGAAGCTTTCTTT. Amino acids: CASREEGLNTEAFF.

This chain joins TRBV11-2 and TRBJ2-1; 10 bases match TRBD1. With 1 base clipped from V and 8 bases from J, the junction kept 5 bases outside the gene matches. CDR1 is SGHAT, CDR2 FQNNGV, per germline. There are 15 residues in the CDR3. CDR3 region: CASSLVRTGGHEQFF. The CDR3, as DNA: TGTGCCAGCAGCTTAGTAAGGACAGGGGGACATGAGCAGTTCTTC.

This clone was observed a single time. This chain's CDR3 is CAGRRLVSYNEQFF. CDR3 coding DNA: TGTGCCGGCCGGCGGCTAGTTTCCTACAATGAGCAGTTCTTC. J is TRBJ2-1 and V is TRBV2; D not resolved. Trimming took off 11 bases at V and 1 base at J, with 15 bases between the two ends. CDR1 SNHLY and CDR2 FYNNEI come from the germline V gene. This CDR3 has 14 residues.

This sequence joins TRBV6-6 and TRBJ1-1; unclear D gene. V was cut by 6 bases and J by 1 base, with 9 bases left in between. This CDR3 comprises 13 residues. Germline assignment: CDR1 MNHNY and CDR2 SVGAGI (reference sequence). The CDR3 is CASSIPGNTEAFF. The CDR3 bases are TGTGCCAGCAGCATACCGGGGAACACTGAAGCTTTCTTT.

The rearrangement joins TRBV5-5 to TRBJ2-4; TRBD2 aligns across 7 bases. The CDR3 is made up of 17 amino acids. V gave up 0 bases and J gave up 0 bases; unmatched junction bases: 6. The germline gives CDR1 SGHKS, CDR2 YYEKEE (reference sequence). CDR3 loop: CASSLAAAGLAKNIQYF. The CDR3 nucleotides read TGTGCCAGCAGCTTGGCCGCAGCGGGACTAGCCAAAAACATTCAGTACTTC.

The chain carries TRBV19 and TRBJ1-1, with TRBD1 matching 7 bases. This CDR3 comprises 14 residues. V shed 5 bases and J 5 bases; nucleotides not matched to a gene: 8. Germline V gene sequence: CDR1 LNHDA, CDR2 SQIVND (reference sequence). CDR3 sequence (DNA): TGTGCCAGTAGTGATCAGGGGGATTGGACTGAAGCTTTCTTT. Its protein is CASSDQGDWTEAFF.

This sequence joins TRBV10-3 and TRBJ1-5, with unresolved D. CDR3 length: 15 residues. Germline CDR1 and CDR2: ENHRY and SYGVKD. V lost 0 bases and J lost 4, with 10 bases in between. The CDR3 nucleotides read TGTGCCATCAGTGAGTCGACGGGAGGGAATCAGCCCCAGCATTTT. The encoded protein is CAISESTGGNQPQHF.

This sequence joins TRBV7-6 and TRBJ1-4; 10 positions match TRBD1. CDR1 SGHVS and CDR2 FNYEAQ come from the germline V gene. The CDR3 runs 15 residues. Trimming removed 3 bases from V and 7 bases from J; junction bases left unmatched: 5. The CDR3 loop is CASSFTGTGAEKLFF. The DNA for the CDR3 is TGTGCCAGCAGCTTTACCGGGACAGGGGCTGAAAAACTGTTTTTT.

The chain joins TRBV6-6 to TRBJ1-5; 7 positions match TRBD1. The length of the CDR3 is 16 residues. V was clipped by 0 bases and J by 7 bases; unmatched bases: 9. Germline assignment: CDR1 MNHNY and CDR2 SVGAGI (reference sequence). The CDR3 reads CASSYSTGTVGQPQHF. As DNA, the CDR3 is TGTGCCAGCAGTTACTCGACCGGGACAGTCGGGCAGCCCCAGCATTTT.

This chain uses TRBV19 with TRBJ1-2; a possible D gene is TRBD1 (6 bases). This CDR3 spans 16 amino acids. The germline V gene has CDR1 LNHDA and CDR2 SQIVND (reference sequence). Between the trimmed V and J ends, which lost 4 bases and 3 bases, there was a span of 18 bases. CDR3 residues: CASSTWTDYYDYGYTF. In nucleotides, the CDR3 is TGTGCCAGTAGTACTTGGACAGATTATTATGACTATGGCTACACCTTC. The full variable domain, its missing parts supplied by reference TRBV19 and TRBJ1-2, is DGGITQSPKYLFRKEGQNVTLSCEQNLNHDAMYWYRQDPGQGLRLIYYSQIVNDFQKGDIAEGYSVSREKKESFPLTVTSAQKNPTAFYLCASSTWTDYYDYGYTFGSGTRLTVV.

The V call is TRBV11-1, the J call TRBJ1-2; no firm D call. The CDR3 has 14 residues. With 5 bases removed from V and 8 bases from J, the gap between germline ends came to 18 bases. Germline loops: CDR1 SGHAT, CDR2 FQDESV (reference sequence). The CDR3 loop reads CASSHGLKIGGYTF. In DNA, the CDR3 is TGTGCCAGCAGCCACGGTCTGAAAATCGGGGGCTACACCTTC.

This rearrangement joins TRBV19 to TRBJ1-2; 8 positions agree with TRBD1. Germline V gives CDR1 LNHDA, CDR2 SQIVND (reference sequence). The CDR3 covers 14 residues. The trim removed 6 bases at V and 4 bases at J, leaving 7 bases unmatched. CDR3 sequence reads: CASRGQGRAYGYTF. The DNA of the CDR3 is TGTGCCAGTAGAGGACAGGGCAGGGCCTATGGCTACACCTTC.

This rearrangement joins TRBV4-1 to TRBJ2-1; the D gene is possibly TRBD1 (6 bases). V was shortened by 0 bases and J by 2 bases, with 17 bases between the two germline ends. The germline V gene has CDR1 MGHRA and CDR2 YSYEKL. The CDR3 extends over 18 amino acids. CDR3 region: CASSQETPGTLTYNEQFF. CDR3 DNA: TGCGCCAGCAGCCAAGAAACCCCCGGGACACTTACCTACAATGAGCAGTTCTTC.

The rearrangement uses TRBV6-4 and TRBJ2-2; D not resolved. V shed 5 bases and J shed 4 bases, with 14 bases lying between them. The CDR3 spans 15 residues. Germline CDR1 is MRHNA and CDR2 is SNTAGT. This chain's CDR3 is CASSPGGLGTGELFF. For the CDR3, the DNA is TGTGCCAGCAGTCCTGGTGGGCTGGGCACCGGGGAGCTGTTTTTT.

The V gene is TRBV6-6, the J gene TRBJ1-2; 9 positions match TRBD1. The germline V gene encodes CDR1 MNHNY and CDR2 SVGAGI (reference sequence). The trim removed 0 bases at V and 7 bases at J, leaving 3 bases unmatched. The length of the CDR3 is 14 residues. CDR3 residues: CASSYSTGGGGYTF. The CDR3 DNA is TGTGCCAGCAGTTACTCGACAGGGGGGGGTGGCTACACCTTC.

The chain joins TRBV9 to TRBJ2-7, with TRBD2 matching 11 bases. Germline V CDR1 and CDR2: SGDLS, YYNGEE. J was trimmed by 7 bases and V by 0 bases; bases with no gene match: 9. This CDR3 has 16 residues. CDR3 coding DNA: TGTGCCAGCAGCGTAGCTAGTACTAGCGGGAGTGGAGAGCAGTACTTC. This codes for CASSVASTSGSGEQYF.

The chain employs TRBV11-2 and TRBJ2-3; a possible D gene is TRBD2 (6 bases). CDR1 is SGHAT and CDR2 is FQNNGV in the germline V gene. V was trimmed by 1 base and J by 0 bases, leaving 11 bases between them. CDR3 length equals 16 residues. This CDR3 is CASSLVGGTSTDTQYF. Here the CDR3 DNA reads TGTGCCAGCAGCTTAGTGGGGGGAACTAGCACAGATACGCAGTATTTT. Full variable domain (remainder filled in from reference TRBV11-2 and TRBJ2-3): EAGVAQSPRYKIIEKRQSVAFWCNPISGHATLYWYQQILGQGPKLLIQFQNNGVVDDSQLPKDRFSAERLKGVDSTLKIQPAKLEDSAVYLCASSLVGGTSTDTQYFGPGTRLTVL.

This clone was observed a handful of times. J is TRBJ1-2 and V is TRBV6-5; 9 bases map to TRBD1. The CDR3 extends over 14 amino acids. The junction had 4 bases not matched to a gene; V was cut back by 6 bases and J by 2 bases. Per the germline V gene, CDR1 is MNHEY and CDR2 is SVGAGI. The CDR3 DNA reads as TGTGCCAGCAGCCACGGGACAGGGAACTATGGCTACACCTTC. This codes for CASSHGTGNYGYTF.

The gene calls are TRBV5-8 and TRBJ1-4; 12 bases line up with TRBD1. V lost 7 bases to trimming and J lost 2 bases; unmatched junction nucleotides: 6. The germline gives CDR1 SGHTS, CDR2 YDEGEE. The CDR3 runs to 16 residues. CDR3 in amino acids: CASQRGQGATNEKLFF. CDR3 in DNA: TGTGCCAGCCAACGGGGACAGGGGGCCACTAATGAAAAACTGTTTTTT.

The chain recombines TRBV18 with TRBJ1-1; D is ambiguous. Germline V gene lookup returns CDR1 KGHSH and CDR2 LQKENI. The V gene lost 3 bases and the J gene lost 1 base, with 12 bases spanning the gap. CDR3 length equals 15 residues. The DNA for the CDR3 is TGTGCCAGCTCACCCATACAACTATCGAACACTGAAGCTTTCTTT. Protein product: CASSPIQLSNTEAFF.

Worth noting for this clone: One end of the junction is discordant with germline, which a read error may explain. V usage is TRBV28 and J usage is TRBJ2-2, with 14 nucleotides matching TRBD2. The CDR3 spans 17 residues. Looked up from germline, CDR1 is MDHEN and CDR2 is SYDVKM. The CDR3 is CASHTGTSGRGDRGAVF. CDR3 DNA sequence: TGTGCCAGCCATACCGGGACTAGCGGGAGAGGGGACCGGGGAGCTGTTTTT.

The chain has TRBV4-3 and TRBJ2-7, with 7 bases lining up with TRBD2. Germline V gives CDR1 LGHNA, CDR2 YSLEER. The V gene end was trimmed by 1 base and the J gene end by 4 bases; junction bases not matched to a gene: 4. This CDR3 has 14 amino acids. The CDR3 protein is CASSQALAVYEQYF. Written as DNA, the CDR3 is TGCGCCAGCAGCCAAGCCCTAGCGGTTTACGAGCAGTACTTC.

This sequence joins TRBV28 and TRBJ2-1; possibly TRBD2 for D (6 bases). The CDR3 runs 15 residues. From germline, CDR1 is MDHEN and CDR2 SYDVKM. The V end was cut by 3 bases, the J end by 7 bases, with 16 bases between. The CDR3: CASSFPSGAGNEQFF. In DNA, the CDR3 is TGTGCCAGCAGTTTCCCGTCGGGAGCTGGTAATGAGCAGTTCTTC.

This chain links TRBV13 with TRBJ1-4; tentative D call: TRBD1 (5 bases). CDR1 and CDR2 (germline): PRHDT, FYEKMQ (reference sequence). CDR3 size: 15 residues. V was shortened by 5 bases and J by 3 bases, with 13 bases between the two germline ends. CDR3 sequence (DNA): TGTGCCAGCAGCATATCAGGGTGGCCTAATGAAAAACTGTTTTTT. It codes for CASSISGWPNEKLFF.